The 9 T cell receptor beta chains below all came from one sample that was sequenced in a study of OX40 agonist ivuxolimab in advanced cancers. Sequencing was performed with immunoSEQ multiplex PCR; in TCRdb, only in-frame clones are kept and a portion is missing. The table records tens of thousands of clones, approximately 87% of them present only once. The sequencing here drew on CD4+ or CD8+ T cells sorted from blood, taken in a trial of the OX40 agonist ivuxolimab. The source is an adult with an advanced solid tumor such as melanoma, head and neck, liver or kidney cancer.

This sequence joins TRBV7-9 and TRBJ2-2; TRBD2 agrees at 7 bases. This CDR3 is 17 amino acids long. V dropped 4 bases and J dropped 0; count of bases not matched to a gene: 8. Germline V gene lookup returns CDR1 SEHNR and CDR2 FQNEAQ (reference sequence). The CDR3 loop is CASSSVRLAANTGELFF. CDR3 nucleotides: TGTGCCAGCAGCTCGGTTCGGCTAGCGGCGAACACCGGGGAGCTGTTTTTT.

The chain has TRBV13 and TRBJ2-3; 8 positions match TRBD2. The germline V gene encodes CDR1 PRHDT and CDR2 FYEKMQ (reference sequence). V shed 4 bases, J shed 4 bases, and the junction held 16 bases outside the gene matches. The length of the CDR3 is 18 residues. In DNA, the CDR3 is TGTGCCAGCAGCTCAGGCCCAGAGGTAGCGGGGTTCTCAGATACGCAGTATTTT. It encodes CASSSGPEVAGFSDTQYF.

This clone was counted a single time. The chain joins TRBV5-5 to TRBJ2-5; TRBD1 agrees at 7 bases. This CDR3 is built from 14 residues. Germline loops: CDR1 SGHKS, CDR2 YYEKEE (reference sequence). Losses at the gene ends were 6 bases for V and 5 bases for J; bases not matched to a gene: 10. CDR3 amino acids: CASNLRQGSETQYF. Here the CDR3 DNA reads TGTGCCAGCAACCTTAGACAGGGAAGCGAGACCCAGTACTTC.

V gene TRBV29-1 combines with J gene TRBJ2-5; D gene ambiguous. V was pared by 6 bases and J by 3 bases, with 11 bases between. CDR1 is SQVTM and CDR2 is ANQGSEA in the germline V gene. CDR3 length equals 12 residues. The CDR3 region has the DNA TGCAGCGTAAGGTACAGTGAAGAGACCCAGTACTTC. This encodes CSVRYSEETQYF.

This sequence joins TRBV7-2 and TRBJ2-7; 11 bases map to TRBD2. There are 15 residues in the CDR3. Germline V gene data show CDR1 as SGHTA and CDR2 as FQGNSA. J lost 3 bases, V lost 3 bases, and 4 bases had no gene match. The CDR3 DNA sequence: TGTGCCAGCAGCTTCGATCTAGCGGGGGGCTACGAGCAGTACTTC. Its translation is CASSFDLAGGYEQYF.

This sequence joins TRBV7-2 and TRBJ2-2; 9 bases are shared with TRBD2. Trimming cost V 6 bases and J 7 bases; bases outside gene matches: 6. Germline-derived CDR1 and CDR2 are SGHTA and FQGNSA. There are 14 residues in the CDR3. CDR3 amino acids: CASRKTSGSGELFF. CDR3 DNA: TGTGCCAGCAGGAAGACTAGCGGAAGCGGGGAGCTGTTTTTT.

The gene calls are TRBV30 and TRBJ2-3, with TRBD2 matching over 12 bases. Germline assignment: CDR1 GTSNPN and CDR2 SVGIG (reference sequence). The CDR3 runs 16 residues. Losses at the gene ends were 1 base for V and 6 bases for J; bases not matched to a gene: 8. CDR3 sequence (DNA): TGTGCCTGGAGTGGAGGGCTAGCGGGGGGGGAGGATACGCAGTATTTT. Protein: CAWSGGLAGGEDTQYF. The full variable domain, rest sourced from reference TRBV30 and TRBJ2-3, is SQTIHQWPATLVQPVGSPLSLECTVEGTSNPNLYWYRQAAGRGLQLLFYSVGIGQISSEVPQNLSASRPQDRQFILSSKKLLLSDSGFYLCAWSGGLAGGEDTQYFGPGTRLTVL.

This chain links TRBV9 with TRBJ2-7, with 9 bases lining up with TRBD1. Germline lookup yields CDR1 SGDLS and CDR2 YYNGEE. Trimming at V came to 4 bases and at J to 3 bases, leaving 11 bases not matched to a gene. This CDR3 region has 16 residues. CDR3 coding DNA: TGTGCCAGCAGCCCCAATCTGGGACAGGGTAGCTACGAGCAGTACTTC. It yields the protein CASSPNLGQGSYEQYF.

The V call is TRBV7-9, the J call TRBJ2-5; perhaps D is TRBD1 or TRBD2 (6 bases each). The CDR3 totals 15 residues. Trimming shortened V by 5 bases and J by 3 bases, and 16 bases separated the two germline ends. CDR1 and CDR2 (germline): SEHNR, FQNEAQ (reference sequence). The chain's CDR3 is CASSATGRLEETQYF. In nucleotides, the CDR3 is TGTGCCAGCAGCGCTACAGGGAGGTTGGAAGAGACCCAGTACTTC. The full variable domain, in which reference TRBV7-9 and TRBJ2-5 provide the parts outside the CDR3, is DTGVSQNPRHKITKRGQNVTFRCDPISEHNRLYWYRQTLGQGPEFLTYFQNEAQLEKSRLLSDRFSAERPKGSFSTLEIQRTEQGDSAMYLCASSATGRLEETQYFGPGTRLLVL.